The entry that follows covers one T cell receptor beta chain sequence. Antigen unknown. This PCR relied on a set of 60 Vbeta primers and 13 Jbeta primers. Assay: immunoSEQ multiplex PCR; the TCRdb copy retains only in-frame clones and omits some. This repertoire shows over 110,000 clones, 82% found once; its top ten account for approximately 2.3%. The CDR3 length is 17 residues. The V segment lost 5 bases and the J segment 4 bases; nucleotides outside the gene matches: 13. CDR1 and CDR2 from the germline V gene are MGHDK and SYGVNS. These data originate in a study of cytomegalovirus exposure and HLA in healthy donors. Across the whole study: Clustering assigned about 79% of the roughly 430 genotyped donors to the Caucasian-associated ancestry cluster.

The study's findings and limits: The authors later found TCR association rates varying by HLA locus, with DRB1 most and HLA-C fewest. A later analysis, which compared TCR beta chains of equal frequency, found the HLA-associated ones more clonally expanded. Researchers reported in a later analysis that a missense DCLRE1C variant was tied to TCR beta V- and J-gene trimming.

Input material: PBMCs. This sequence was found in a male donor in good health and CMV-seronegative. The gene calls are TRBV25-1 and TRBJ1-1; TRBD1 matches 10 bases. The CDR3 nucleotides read TGTGCCAGCAGTCCTGGGGGGACAGGGGTCCCCCCCACTGAAGCTTTCTTT. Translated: CASSPGGTGVPPTEAFF.